The entry that follows covers one TCR beta chain sequence. The data stem from a study of control samples from healthy donors and cancer patients. Germline V CDR1 and CDR2: SQVTM, ANQGSEA. The CDR3 contains 16 residues. Losses at the gene ends were 4 bases for V and 0 bases for J; bases not matched to a gene: 10. Sequenced by immunoSEQ multiplex PCR; TCRdb stores in-frame clones only, minus some. This table holds 100,000 to 150,000 clones, roughly 92% found once. The chain is built from TRBV29-1 and TRBJ2-7, with 9 nucleotides matching TRBD2. The receptor was isolated from a man aged 18 to 29 in good health. Source material: blood. The DNA for the CDR3 is TGCAGCGTTGTGGGCCCGGCTAGCGGGGTCTCCTACGAGCAGTACTTC. Its translation: CSVVGPASGVSYEQYF.